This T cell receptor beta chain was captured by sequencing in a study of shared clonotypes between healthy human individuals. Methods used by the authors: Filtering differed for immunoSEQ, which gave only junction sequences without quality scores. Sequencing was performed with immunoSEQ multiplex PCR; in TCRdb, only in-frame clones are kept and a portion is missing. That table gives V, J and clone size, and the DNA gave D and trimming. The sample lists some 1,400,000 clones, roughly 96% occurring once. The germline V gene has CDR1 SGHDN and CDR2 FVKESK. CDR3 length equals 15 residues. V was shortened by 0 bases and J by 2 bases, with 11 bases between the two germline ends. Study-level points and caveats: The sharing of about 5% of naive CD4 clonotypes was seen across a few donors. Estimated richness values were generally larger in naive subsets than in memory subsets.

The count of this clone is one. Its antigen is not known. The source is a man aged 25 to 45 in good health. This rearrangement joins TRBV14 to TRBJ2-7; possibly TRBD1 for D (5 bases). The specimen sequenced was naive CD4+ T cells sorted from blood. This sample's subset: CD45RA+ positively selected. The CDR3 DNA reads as TGTGCCAGCAGCCAAGATGACAGAAGAACCTACGAGCAGTACTTC. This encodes CASSQDDRRTYEQYF.